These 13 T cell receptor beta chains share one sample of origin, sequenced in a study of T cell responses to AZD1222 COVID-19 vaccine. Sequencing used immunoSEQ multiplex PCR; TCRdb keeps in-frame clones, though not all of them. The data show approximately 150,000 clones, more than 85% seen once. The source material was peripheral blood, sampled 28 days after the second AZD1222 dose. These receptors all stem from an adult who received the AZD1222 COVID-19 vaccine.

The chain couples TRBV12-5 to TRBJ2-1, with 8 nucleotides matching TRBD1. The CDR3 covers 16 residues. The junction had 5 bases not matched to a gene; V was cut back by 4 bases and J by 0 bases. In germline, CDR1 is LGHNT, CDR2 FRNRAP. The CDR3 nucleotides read TGTGCTAGTGGTTCCAAGACAGGGGTCTCCTACAATGAGCAGTTCTTC. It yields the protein CASGSKTGVSYNEQFF.

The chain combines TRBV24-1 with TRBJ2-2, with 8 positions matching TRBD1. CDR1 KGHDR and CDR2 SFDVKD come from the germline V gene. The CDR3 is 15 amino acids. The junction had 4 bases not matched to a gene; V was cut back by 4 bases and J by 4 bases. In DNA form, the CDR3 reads TGTGCCACCAGTGACCCAGGGGGCCGCACCGGGGAGCTGTTTTTT. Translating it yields CATSDPGGRTGELFF.

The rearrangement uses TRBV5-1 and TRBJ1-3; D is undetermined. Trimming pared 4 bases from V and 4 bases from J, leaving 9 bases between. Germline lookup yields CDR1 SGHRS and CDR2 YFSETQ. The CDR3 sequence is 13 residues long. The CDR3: CASSAGFGNTIYF. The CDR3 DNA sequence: TGCGCCAGCAGCGCCGGGTTCGGAAACACCATATATTTT.

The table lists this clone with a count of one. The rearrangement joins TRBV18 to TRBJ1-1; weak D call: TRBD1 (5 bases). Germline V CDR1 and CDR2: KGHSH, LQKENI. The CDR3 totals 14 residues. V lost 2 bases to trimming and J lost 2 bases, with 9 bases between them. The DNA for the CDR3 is TGTGCCAGCTCACCAAAGACAGCAAACACTGAAGCTTTCTTT. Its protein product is CASSPKTANTEAFF.

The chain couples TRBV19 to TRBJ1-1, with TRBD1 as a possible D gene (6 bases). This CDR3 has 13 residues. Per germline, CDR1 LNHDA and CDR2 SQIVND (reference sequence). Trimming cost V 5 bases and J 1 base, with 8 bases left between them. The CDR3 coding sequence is TGTGCCAGTAGTGCACAGGGGAACACTGAAGCTTTCTTT. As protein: CASSAQGNTEAFF.

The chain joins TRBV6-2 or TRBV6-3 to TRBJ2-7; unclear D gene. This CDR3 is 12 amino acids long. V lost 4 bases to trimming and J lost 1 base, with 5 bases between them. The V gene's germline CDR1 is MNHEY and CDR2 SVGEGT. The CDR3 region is CASSSTSYEQYV. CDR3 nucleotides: TGTGCCAGCAGTTCCACGTCCTACGAGCAGTACGTC.

The CDR3 here is CASSLEQTTEAFF. For the CDR3, the DNA is TGTGCCAGCAGTTTAGAACAGACTACTGAAGCTTTCTTT. The V call is TRBV12-3 or TRBV12-4, the J call TRBJ1-1, with no clear D. This CDR3 spans 13 amino acids. V was trimmed by 1 base and J by 5 bases, leaving 8 bases between them.

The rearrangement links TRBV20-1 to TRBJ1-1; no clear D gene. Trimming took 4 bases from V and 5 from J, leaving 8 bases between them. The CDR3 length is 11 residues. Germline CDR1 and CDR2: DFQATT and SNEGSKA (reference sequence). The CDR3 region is CSAKVWTEAFF. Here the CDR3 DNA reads TGCAGTGCTAAGGTGTGGACTGAAGCTTTCTTT.

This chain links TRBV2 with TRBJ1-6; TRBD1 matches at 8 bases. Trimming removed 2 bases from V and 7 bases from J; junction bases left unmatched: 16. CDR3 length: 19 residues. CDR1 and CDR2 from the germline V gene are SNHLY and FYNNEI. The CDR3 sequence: CASSERSVQGALKNSPLHF. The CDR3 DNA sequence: TGTGCCAGCAGTGAAAGGAGCGTCCAGGGGGCACTAAAGAATTCACCCCTCCACTTT.

The CDR3 is CAWSVRRNTEAFF. The CDR3, as DNA: TGTGCCTGGAGTGTAAGGCGGAACACTGAAGCTTTCTTT. The chain recombines TRBV30 with TRBJ1-1; D remains ambiguous. Germline V gene lookup returns CDR1 GTSNPN and CDR2 SVGIG (reference sequence). V was clipped by 0 bases and J by 1 base, with 6 bases between them. This CDR3 contains 13 residues.

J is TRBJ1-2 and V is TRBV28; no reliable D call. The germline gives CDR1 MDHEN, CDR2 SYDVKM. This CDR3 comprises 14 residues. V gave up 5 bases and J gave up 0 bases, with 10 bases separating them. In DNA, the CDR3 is TGTGCCAGCAGTGTTTCAGGAGCTAACTATGGCTACACCTTC. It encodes CASSVSGANYGYTF.

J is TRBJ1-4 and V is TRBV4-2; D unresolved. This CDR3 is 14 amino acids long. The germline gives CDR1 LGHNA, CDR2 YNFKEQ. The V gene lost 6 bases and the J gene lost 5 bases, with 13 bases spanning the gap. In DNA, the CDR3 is TGTGCCAGCAGTCCGGGTCGTTGGAATGAAAAACTGTTTTTT. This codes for CASSPGRWNEKLFF.

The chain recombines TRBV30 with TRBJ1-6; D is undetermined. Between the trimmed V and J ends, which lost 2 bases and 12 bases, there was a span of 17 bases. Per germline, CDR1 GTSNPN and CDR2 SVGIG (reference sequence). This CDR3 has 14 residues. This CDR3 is CAWSPSLQSLPLHF. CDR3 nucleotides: TGTGCCTGGAGTCCCTCGTTACAGAGCCTACCCCTCCACTTT.